Listed here are 29 T cell receptor beta chains from one sample, sequenced in a study of shared clonotypes between healthy human individuals. Produced via immunoSEQ multiplex PCR; TCRdb's table is partial and in-frame only. The sample records some 1,400,000 clones, roughly 96% being singletons. Material for sequencing was naive CD4+ T cells sorted from blood. Subset specified: CD45RA+ positively selected. The receptors were sampled from a man between 25 and 39 years old in good health.

The chain joins TRBV11-2 to TRBJ2-7, with 8 positions matching TRBD1. Per the germline V gene, CDR1 is SGHAT and CDR2 is FQNNGV. J was trimmed by 3 bases and V by 5 bases; bases with no gene match: 6. The CDR3 spans 14 residues. Written as DNA, the CDR3 is TGTGCCAGCAGCCCCGACAGGGGACGCTACGAGCAGTACTTC. It translates to CASSPDRGRYEQYF.

The V and J genes are TRBV5-1 and TRBJ2-2; D is perhaps TRBD2 (5 bases). Trimming stripped 0 bases from V and 5 bases from J, with 11 bases between. The length of the CDR3 is 15 residues. Per germline, CDR1 SGHRS and CDR2 YFSETQ. This CDR3 is CASSLDLSGTGELFF. Written as DNA, the CDR3 is TGCGCCAGCAGCTTGGACCTTTCGGGGACCGGGGAGCTGTTTTTT.

The gene calls are TRBV30 and TRBJ1-1, with unresolved D. V shed 1 base and J shed 11 bases, with 11 bases lying between them. The CDR3 runs to 11 residues. From germline, CDR1 is GTSNPN and CDR2 SVGIG (reference sequence). The CDR3 nucleotides are TGTGCCTGGAGTGAGGTCGAGGTCGCTTTCTTT. Translation gives CAWSEVEVAFF.

The V gene is TRBV5-4, the J gene TRBJ1-2; D gene unclear. The CDR3 totals 13 residues. CDR1 SGHNT and CDR2 YYREEE come from the germline V gene (reference sequence). V dropped 1 base and J dropped 4 bases, with 8 bases sitting between them. The CDR3 DNA is TGTGCCAGCAGCTTGCCCGGCACCTATGGCTACACCTTC. This sequence encodes CASSLPGTYGYTF.

V gene TRBV7-6 combines with J gene TRBJ1-1; TRBD1 is a possible D gene (5 bases). Germline CDR1 is SGHVS and CDR2 is FNYEAQ. V lost 4 bases to trimming and J lost 7 bases, with 19 bases between them. The CDR3 length is 15 residues. The CDR3 protein is CASSSFRETENEAFF. The CDR3 nucleotides read TGTGCCAGCAGCTCCTTCCGGGAGACAGAGAATGAAGCTTTCTTT.

A word on this clone: At the DNA level, this CDR3 is encoded by other sequences in the same sample as well. The V gene is TRBV18, the J gene TRBJ2-5; possible D gene TRBD2, 5 bases. The CDR3 consists of 12 residues. Trimming shortened V by 3 bases and J by 5 bases, and 7 bases separated the two germline ends. Germline lookup yields CDR1 KGHSH and CDR2 LQKENI. The CDR3 sequence: CASSPAGETQYF. DNA of the CDR3: TGTGCCAGCTCACCTGCGGGTGAGACCCAGTACTTC.

The chain employs TRBV18 and TRBJ2-1; 7 positions agree with TRBD1. The CDR3 covers 14 residues. Germline CDR1 is KGHSH and CDR2 is LQKENI. J was trimmed by 6 bases and V by 4 bases; bases with no gene match: 6. The CDR3 DNA is TGTGCCAGCTCACAGAAGACAGGGCGCAATGAGCAGTTCTTC. Its translation is CASSQKTGRNEQFF.

This chain uses TRBV4-1 with TRBJ1-2; the D gene is possibly TRBD1 (6 bases). The CDR3 runs to 16 residues. Germline CDR1 is MGHRA and CDR2 is YSYEKL. Trimming removed 2 bases at V and 4 bases at J, with 17 bases between. CDR3 sequence (DNA): TGCGCCAGCAGCCAACCGAATAACAGGGCTCTCTATGGCTACACCTTC. Translation gives CASSQPNNRALYGYTF.

This rearrangement joins TRBV18 to TRBJ1-2, with D hard to call. The CDR3 runs to 14 residues. Germline V gene lookup returns CDR1 KGHSH and CDR2 LQKENI. V shed 0 bases and J shed 4 bases, with 9 bases lying between them. In nucleotides, the CDR3 is TGTGCCAGCTCACCACCGGGAGGGAGCTATGGCTACACCTTC. It translates to CASSPPGGSYGYTF.

This chain links TRBV28 with TRBJ2-5; D may be TRBD1 or TRBD2 (5 bases each). Trimming stripped 7 bases from V and 5 bases from J, with 17 bases between. CDR1 is MDHEN and CDR2 is SYDVKM in the germline V gene. This CDR3 has 14 amino acids. DNA of the CDR3: TGTGCCAGCACCGGGGCCAACCAAGTGGAGACCCAGTACTTC. Amino acid sequence: CASTGANQVETQYF.

Details on this clone: At the DNA level, this CDR3 is encoded by other sequences in the same sample as well. The chain has TRBV18 and TRBJ2-3; D not resolved. Germline values: CDR1 KGHSH, CDR2 LQKENI. This CDR3 has 13 residues. Deletions cut 0 bases from V and 5 bases from J, with 6 bases between. This CDR3 reads CASSPPSEDTQYF. The CDR3 DNA follows: TGTGCCAGCTCACCACCTAGTGAAGATACGCAGTATTTT.

This chain uses TRBV19 with TRBJ2-3; 9 nucleotides line up with TRBD2. The CDR3 spans 18 residues. The V segment lost 7 bases and the J segment 3 bases; nucleotides outside the gene matches: 17. Germline CDR1 LNHDA, CDR2 SQIVND (reference sequence). Here the CDR3 reads CASTPRRLAGRGTDTQYF. DNA for the CDR3: TGTGCCAGTACCCCCCGGAGGCTAGCGGGACGGGGAACAGATACGCAGTATTTT.

The chain is built from TRBV5-4 and TRBJ2-2; perhaps TRBD1 as D (6 bases). There are 16 residues in the CDR3. The V gene lost 2 bases and the J gene lost 2 bases, with 13 bases spanning the gap. Per the germline V gene, CDR1 is SGHNT and CDR2 is YYREEE (reference sequence). The CDR3 is CASSFPGTRNTGELFF. CDR3 sequence (DNA): TGTGCCAGCAGCTTCCCCGGGACACGTAACACCGGGGAGCTGTTTTTT.

The chain links TRBV13 to TRBJ2-7, with 9 positions matching TRBD1. Germline CDR1 is PRHDT and CDR2 is FYEKMQ (reference sequence). V gave up 2 bases and J gave up 6 bases; unmatched junction bases: 17. The CDR3 runs to 18 residues. The CDR3 is CASSLNNRRGQGIGEQYF. CDR3 nucleotides: TGTGCCAGCAGCTTAAACAACCGTAGGGGACAGGGAATAGGCGAGCAGTACTTC.

Comments on this clone: Additional DNA sequences in this sample encode the identical CDR3. The chain has TRBV5-1 and TRBJ2-1, with D unclear. V was pared by 0 bases and J by 1 base, with 5 bases between. Germline-derived CDR1 and CDR2 are SGHRS and YFSETQ. This CDR3 spans 14 amino acids. The DNA for the CDR3 is TGCGCCAGCAGCTTGGCGAGTTCCTACAATGAGCAGTTCTTC. Amino acids: CASSLASSYNEQFF.

The chain uses TRBV14 and TRBJ2-2; unclear D gene. The germline gives CDR1 SGHDN, CDR2 FVKESK. V shed 4 bases and J shed 7 bases, with 10 bases lying between them. This CDR3 region has 13 residues. The chain's CDR3 is CASSPELVGELFF. The CDR3 coding sequence is TGTGCCAGCAGCCCAGAGTTGGTCGGGGAGCTGTTTTTT.

The J gene is TRBJ1-2, the V gene TRBV7-9, with D tentatively TRBD1 (6 bases). V gave up 6 bases and J gave up 6 bases, with 11 bases separating them. This CDR3 region has 12 residues. The germline V gene encodes CDR1 SEHNR and CDR2 FQNEAQ (reference sequence). CDR3 sequence: CASSTQGNGYTF. The DNA of the CDR3 is TGTGCCAGCAGTACCCAGGGGAATGGCTACACCTTC.

The chain has TRBV7-9 and TRBJ2-1; D is unclear. V was shortened by 6 bases and J by 0 bases, with 15 bases between the two germline ends. This CDR3 is built from 16 residues. CDR1 and CDR2 from the germline V gene are SEHNR and FQNEAQ (reference sequence). The CDR3 loop is CASSPPPYRSYNEQFF. In nucleotides, the CDR3 is TGTGCCAGCAGTCCCCCTCCCTACCGCTCCTACAATGAGCAGTTCTTC. Filled out from reference TRBV7-9 and TRBJ2-1, the complete variable domain reads DTGVSQNPRHKITKRGQNVTFRCDPISEHNRLYWYRQTLGQGPEFLTYFQNEAQLEKSRLLSDRFSAERPKGSFSTLEIQRTEQGDSAMYLCASSPPPYRSYNEQFFGPGTRLTVL.

This clone was seen just once. The chain uses TRBV7-3 and TRBJ2-3; the match to TRBD2 covers 9 bases. V dropped 1 base and J dropped 5; count of bases not matched to a gene: 7. Germline CDR1 reads SGHTA; CDR2 reads FQGTGA. The CDR3 runs to 16 residues. The CDR3 DNA is TGTGCCAGCAGCTTAATTAGCGGGAGAGGCAAAGATACGCAGTATTTT. It is translated as CASSLISGRGKDTQYF.

The chain uses TRBV6-6 and TRBJ1-2; tentative D call: TRBD1 (6 bases). The V end lost 6 bases, the J end lost 8 bases, and 10 bases lay between the germline ends. Germline V lookup: CDR1 MNHNY, CDR2 SVGAGI (reference sequence). This CDR3 contains 11 residues. The CDR3 nucleotides read TGTGCCAGCAGGGCAGGGGCCGGCTACACCTTC. Protein sequence: CASRAGAGYTF.

V usage is TRBV5-5 and J usage is TRBJ2-1; possible D gene TRBD1, 6 bases. Trimming left V 4 bases short and J 0 bases short, with 8 bases between. The CDR3 length is 14 residues. Per the germline V gene, CDR1 is SGHKS and CDR2 is YYEKEE (reference sequence). The CDR3 region has the DNA TGTGCCAGCAGCCGACAGGACTCCTACAATGAGCAGTTCTTC. Translation gives CASSRQDSYNEQFF.

The V call is TRBV9, the J call TRBJ2-4; TRBD1 aligns across 11 bases. Germline V gene sequence: CDR1 SGDLS, CDR2 YYNGEE. Trimming cost V 3 bases and J 0 bases; bases outside gene matches: 8. The CDR3 sequence is 18 residues long. The CDR3 is CASSGGTGGLGAKNIQYF. The CDR3 DNA follows: TGTGCCAGCAGCGGCGGGACAGGGGGACTCGGAGCCAAAAACATTCAGTACTTC.

The gene calls are TRBV9 and TRBJ2-3; D is tentatively TRBD1 or TRBD2 (5 bases each). The CDR3 is made up of 13 amino acids. CDR1 and CDR2 from the germline V gene are SGDLS and YYNGEE. The V gene lost 1 base and the J gene lost 6 bases, with 9 bases spanning the gap. This CDR3 is CASSVSWGDTQYF. CDR3 bases: TGTGCCAGCAGCGTATCCTGGGGGGATACGCAGTATTTT.

This sequence joins TRBV9 and TRBJ2-7; a weak D match, TRBD1 (5 bases). The CDR3 consists of 15 residues. Trimming pared 4 bases from V and 2 bases from J, leaving 16 bases between. The germline V gene encodes CDR1 SGDLS and CDR2 YYNGEE. CDR3 region: CASSPSRAPTYEQYF. CDR3 in DNA: TGTGCCAGCAGCCCCTCCAGGGCCCCAACCTACGAGCAGTACTTC. The full variable domain, in which reference TRBV9 and TRBJ2-7 provide the parts outside the CDR3, is DSGVTQTPKHLITATGQRVTLRCSPRSGDLSVYWYQQSLDQGLQFLIQYYNGEERAKGNILERFSAQQFPDLHSELNLSSLELGDSALYFCASSPSRAPTYEQYFGPGTRLTVT.

V gene TRBV29-1 combines with J gene TRBJ2-1, with 7 bases that match TRBD1. Germline loops: CDR1 SQVTM, CDR2 ANQGSEA. CDR3 length: 15 residues. J was trimmed by 3 bases and V by 5 bases; bases with no gene match: 10. The CDR3 coding sequence is TGCAGCGTTACCCCTAGGACAGGCATCTACAATGAGCAGTTCTTC. It yields the protein CSVTPRTGIYNEQFF.

The chain is built from TRBV6-5 and TRBJ2-5; no firm D call. This CDR3 has 13 residues. From germline, CDR1 is MNHEY and CDR2 SVGAGI. Trimming left V 4 bases short and J 0 bases short, with 6 bases between. The CDR3 is CASSLPYQETQYF. For the CDR3, the DNA is TGTGCCAGCAGTTTACCGTACCAAGAGACCCAGTACTTC.

This clone appeared a single time. V gene TRBV19 combines with J gene TRBJ2-2, with unresolved D. Germline loops: CDR1 LNHDA, CDR2 SQIVND (reference sequence). The CDR3 has 18 amino acids. The V and J ends lost 0 bases and 5 bases respectively, with 19 bases between them. The CDR3 region is CASSIDPAEATWTGELFF. CDR3 nucleotide sequence: TGTGCCAGTAGTATAGACCCAGCTGAGGCTACGTGGACCGGGGAGCTGTTTTTT.

The J gene is TRBJ2-7, the V gene TRBV2, with a tentative D call TRBD1 (5 bases). CDR1 SNHLY and CDR2 FYNNEI come from the germline V gene. The ends were cut back, 8 bases at V and 2 bases at J, with 10 bases in the middle. The CDR3 is 12 residues long. Here the CDR3 reads CASDSDTYEQYF. The CDR3 region has the DNA TGTGCCAGCGACAGTGATACCTACGAGCAGTACTTC.

Comment on this clone: This specimen includes other DNA sequences encoding the same CDR3. The V call is TRBV9, the J call TRBJ2-7; no reliable D call. The length of the CDR3 is 13 residues. The V gene's germline CDR1 is SGDLS and CDR2 YYNGEE. V was clipped by 0 bases and J by 4 bases, with 8 bases between them. The CDR3 bases are TGTGCCAGCAGCGTAGCTATGGGATACGAGCAGTACTTC. Protein product: CASSVAMGYEQYF.